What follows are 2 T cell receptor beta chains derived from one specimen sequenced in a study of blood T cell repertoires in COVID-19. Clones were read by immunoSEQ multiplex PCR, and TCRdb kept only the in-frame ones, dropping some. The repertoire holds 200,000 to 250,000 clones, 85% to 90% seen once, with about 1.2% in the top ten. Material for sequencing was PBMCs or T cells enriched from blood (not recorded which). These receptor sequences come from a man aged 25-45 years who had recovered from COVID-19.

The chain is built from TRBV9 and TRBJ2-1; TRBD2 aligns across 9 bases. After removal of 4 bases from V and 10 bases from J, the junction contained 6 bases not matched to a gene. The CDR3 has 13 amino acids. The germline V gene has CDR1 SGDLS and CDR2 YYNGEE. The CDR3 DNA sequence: TGTGCCAGCAGCCTCTCTAGCGGGATGGAGCAGTTCTTC. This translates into CASSLSSGMEQFF.

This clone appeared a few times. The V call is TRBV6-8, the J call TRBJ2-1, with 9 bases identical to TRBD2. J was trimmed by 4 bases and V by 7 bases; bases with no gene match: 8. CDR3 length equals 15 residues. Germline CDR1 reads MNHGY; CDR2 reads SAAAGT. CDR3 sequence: CASTPPSGTYNEQFF. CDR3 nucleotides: TGTGCCAGCACTCCCCCTAGCGGGACATACAATGAGCAGTTCTTC.